Reported below is one T cell receptor (beta chain). Its antigen remains unknown. Survey level resolution was used for TCRB sequencing. Sequenced by immunoSEQ multiplex PCR; TCRdb stores in-frame clones only, minus some. The sample lists 4,000 to 4,500 clones, roughly four fifths occurring once. This CDR3 comprises 12 residues. Trimming took 5 bases from V and 3 from J, leaving 8 bases between them. Germline-derived CDR1 and CDR2 are SEHNR and FQNEAQ (reference sequence). These data are taken from a study of follicular helper T cells after annual influenza vaccination. Study results and limitations: Just roughly 9-22% of cells analyzed had recovered productive TCRB sequences.

The time point was: 2015-2016 season, 7 days after influenza vaccination. Before and after seasonal inactivated influenza vaccination, adults gave blood for sorting CD4 subsets for sequencing. Non-naive CD4+CXCR5+PD-1+ cTfh were sorted into ICOS+CD38+ and ICOS-CD38- fractions. This TCR derives from an adult who received the influenza vaccine. V usage is TRBV7-9 and J usage is TRBJ2-7; D gene unclear. Sample: CXCR5+ CD38- circulating T follicular helper cells from blood, taken 7 days after influenza vaccination. Noted subset: circulating Tfh, non-naive CD4+CXCR5+PD-1+ (ICOS+CD38+ or ICOS-CD38-). CDR3 region: CASSPISYEQYF. The CDR3 DNA sequence: TGTGCCAGCAGCCCGATTAGCTACGAGCAGTACTTC.